This T cell receptor (beta chain) originates from a study of technical replicates of blood from a handful of donors. Measured with immunoSEQ multiplex PCR; TCRdb has only the in-frame clones, and not every one. The table includes approximately 81,000 clones, approximately 80% detected once. The CDR3 loop spans 15 amino acids. Germline V gene lookup returns CDR1 SEHNR and CDR2 FQNEAQ (reference sequence). With V trimmed by 5 bases and J by 3 bases, 6 bases remained unmatched. Sequencing was carried out using PBMCs. The chain joins TRBV7-9 to TRBJ2-7; 11 bases fit TRBD1. The sequence came from a human donor in good health. Some clones in this sample may be carry-over from other donors' samples. The CDR3 bases are TGTGCCAGCAGCCTCTGGACAGGGGGCTTCTACGAGCAGTACTTC. Residues: CASSLWTGGFYEQYF.